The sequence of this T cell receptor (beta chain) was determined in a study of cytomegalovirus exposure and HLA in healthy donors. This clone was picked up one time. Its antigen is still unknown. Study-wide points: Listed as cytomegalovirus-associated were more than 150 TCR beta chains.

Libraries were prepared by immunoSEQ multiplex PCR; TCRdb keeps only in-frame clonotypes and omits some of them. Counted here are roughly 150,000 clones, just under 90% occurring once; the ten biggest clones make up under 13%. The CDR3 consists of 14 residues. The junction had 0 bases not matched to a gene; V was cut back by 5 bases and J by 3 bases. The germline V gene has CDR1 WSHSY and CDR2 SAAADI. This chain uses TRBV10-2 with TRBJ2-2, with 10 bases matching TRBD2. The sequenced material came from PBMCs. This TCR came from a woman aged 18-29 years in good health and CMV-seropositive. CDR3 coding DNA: TGCGCCAGCAGTCTAGCGGGAGACACCGGGGAGCTGTTTTTT. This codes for CASSLAGDTGELFF.